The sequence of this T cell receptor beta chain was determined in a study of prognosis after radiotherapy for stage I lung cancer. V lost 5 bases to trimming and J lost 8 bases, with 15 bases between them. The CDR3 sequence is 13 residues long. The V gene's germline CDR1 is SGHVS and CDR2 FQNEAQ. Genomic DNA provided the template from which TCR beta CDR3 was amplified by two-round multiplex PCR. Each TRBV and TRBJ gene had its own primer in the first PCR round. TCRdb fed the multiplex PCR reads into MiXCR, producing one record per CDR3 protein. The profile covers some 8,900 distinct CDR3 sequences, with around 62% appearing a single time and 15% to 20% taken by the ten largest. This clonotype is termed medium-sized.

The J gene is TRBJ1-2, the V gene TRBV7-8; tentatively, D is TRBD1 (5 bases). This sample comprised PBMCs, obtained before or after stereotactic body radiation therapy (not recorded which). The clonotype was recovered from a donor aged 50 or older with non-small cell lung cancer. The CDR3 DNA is TGTGCCAGCAGCCTACGGGACTCTCGAGGCTACACCTTC. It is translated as CASSLRDSRGYTF.